This TCR beta chain comes out of a study of cytomegalovirus exposure and HLA in healthy donors. It was with 60 Vbeta and 13 Jbeta primers that the PCR ran. Data came from immunoSEQ multiplex PCR; TCRdb stores just in-frame clones and leaves some out. The repertoire includes approximately 140,000 clones, 75% to 80% of them detected once, and around 2.9% sits in the top ten. The CDR3 runs to 12 residues. V lost 2 bases and J lost 5, with 4 bases in between. The germline V gene has CDR1 SEHNR and CDR2 FQNEAQ (reference sequence). The sequence derives from a man aged 35-49 years in good health and CMV-seropositive. Specimen: PBMCs. The chain couples TRBV7-9 to TRBJ2-1, with D uncertain. CDR3 sequence (DNA): TGTGCCAGCAGCTTAATAAACAATGAGCAGTTCTTC. Amino acid sequence: CASSLINNEQFF.